This TCR beta chain stems from a study of cytomegalovirus exposure and HLA in healthy donors (dated by TCRdb to 2016 to 2017). Concerning the study at large: In an earlier analysis of roughly 500 of the donors, around 290 Gb of sequence data and 120 million or so unique TCR beta sequences from about 179 million T cells were reported. Four or five DR-DQ haplotypes were handled as single units for association and clustering because linkage in the cohort was strong. An earlier analysis of more than 450 of the donors used high-throughput TCR beta sequencing to judge whether each TCR beta V gene segment behaved as functional or pseudogenic. The genetic ancestry cluster associated with self-reported Caucasian donors included approximately 85% of the approximately 400 genotyped donors. HLA typing included class I and class II loci at four-digit resolution. Across roughly 420 genotyped donors of the cohort, an average of roughly 230,000 unique TCR beta nucleotide sequences per donor were sequenced, and roughly 20% of those sequences were non-productive. Genome-wide SNP genotypes for about 65% of the 666 donors were used in a later genetic analysis, which treated that subset as a discovery cohort. Donor age, sex, ethnicity and CMV serostatus were compiled alongside the repertoire data. All discovery cohort repertoires had been generated on a single sequencing platform. The study aimed to test whether signatures of past pathogen exposure could be identified by cataloging public T cell receptors. An early release that covered fewer than 800 HLA-typed donors contained about 300 gigabases of sequencing data and about 93 million unique TCR sequences. In the later analysis, no new phenotypic data were used to find candidate immune exposures; instead, reliance was placed on TCR beta sequences and their occurrence across donors. Typing coverage varied by locus: roughly 629-630 donors for A, B, C, DRB1 and DQB1; around 560 for DQA1; 600 to 610 for DPA1; under 490 for DPB1. The study profiled the T cell repertoires of hundreds of subjects by immunosequencing and related them to cytomegalovirus serostatus. Along with the approximately 700-subject first cohort, a separate validation cohort of 120 different subjects was used. To study patterns of TCR occurrence, a later analysis re-analyzed previously published TCR beta repertoires from 500 to 850 donors and added high-resolution HLA genotyping. The study combined high-throughput TCR immunosequencing, statistical association of individual TCRs with disease status, and machine learning to predict cytomegalovirus infection status.

Overall results and qualifications from the work: A further reported finding was that TCR beta sequences accurately predicted the HLA-A and HLA-B alleles for most subjects in the first cohort. Across donors, most TCR sequences were observed very rarely, whereas some public TCRs were present in many individuals. The earlier analysis of some 560 of the donors excluded around 17 rarely observed V segments, including chromosome 9 orphons, because counts were too low. A total of about 180 TCR beta chains were listed by the study as associated with cytomegalovirus. Compared with the approximately 670-donor mean, donors in an Asian-associated ancestry cluster had fewer N-insertions in productive TCRs, according to a later genetic analysis. A cluster of highly shared sequence variants was judged likely to represent a technical artifact of the sequencing pipeline. HLA typing was unavailable for some donors at each locus, so association tests used only the typed subset. An association between a missense DCLRE1C variant and V-gene and J-gene trimming of TCR beta chains was found in a later genetic analysis and replicated in an independent cohort. A later analysis found that most CMV-associated TCR beta chains appeared HLA-restricted, with HLA associations seemingly driven largely by CMV exposure. Only TCR beta chains were sequenced in this cohort, and the absence of alpha or paired-chain data limited detectable features. The presence/absence analyses assumed that sequencing depth was roughly uniform across donors, and that assumption may not be true. In a later analysis, over 15,000 TCR beta sequences were associated with specific HLA alleles at a false discovery rate of 0.05. In a later analysis, the rate of TCR association differed among HLA loci, with DRB1 alleles having the most associated TCRs and HLA-C alleles having the fewest. In both the original and validation cohorts, the classifier was reported to diagnose cytomegalovirus status with high specificity and sensitivity. When HLA alleles, especially DR and DQ, strongly co-occurred, TCR associations were difficult to assign to individual alleles. In a later analysis, HLA-associated TCR beta chains were found to be more clonally expanded and to have lower generation probabilities than equally common non-associated chains. The only immune exposure information available for the cohort was CMV serostatus. It was suggested by the authors that the approach could potentially be generalized to other disease states and immunological phenotypes. According to a later analysis, parvovirus B19, influenza, CMV and Epstein-Barr virus appeared linked to several top co-occurrence clusters. In vitro tests confirmed that a few of the cytomegalovirus-associated TCR beta chains recognize cytomegalovirus antigens. Broadly in line with IMGT annotations, most TCR beta V segments showed up in productive rearrangements about 87% or about 30% of the time in an earlier analysis of a few hundred of the donors. Some IMGT-functional V segments, including TRBV6-2 and TRBV6-3, could not be distinguished by the 87-base-pair reads and were therefore excluded. Linkage disequilibrium might explain the correlated functional status among segregating V segments, but an unknown experimental factor could not be excluded.

Inclusive of the bounding cysteine and phenylalanine, the CDR3 is 12 residues long. The entry retains the CDR3 DNA only, 36 bases that are in frame from base 1. CDR1 and CDR2 are drawn from the germline V gene: SGHTA, FQGNSA. V is pruned by 5 bases and J by 4 bases, leaving 1 base of the junction without a gene match. The library came from the immunoSEQ multiplex PCR assay. The multiplex PCR relied on a mix of 60 forward primers for TCR Vbeta segments and 13 reverse primers for TCR Jbeta segments. Amplification of the CDR3 region of rearranged TCR beta genes was performed with a multiplex PCR assay on genomic DNA. The Illumina HiSeq System was used to sequence the amplified TCR beta libraries as 87-base-pair reads. The authors' analysis ran thus. Across the roughly 700 repertoires, a later analysis counted 80 million or so unique TCR beta chains, 9.5 million to 12 million of which were shared by at least two donors. Raw reads were error-corrected and collapsed into unique sequences by a nearest-neighbor algorithm in which closely related sequences were merged to remove PCR and sequencing errors. CDR3 sequences were aligned to IMGT reference sequences to assign V, D and J gene segments. For a sequence to be retained, a match of at least six nucleotides to both a V gene segment and a J gene segment was required. Rearrangements were classified as productive when the CDR3 lacked stop codons and remained in frame with V and J, and all other rearrangements were classified as non-productive. Following IMGT convention, CDR3 was defined as the stretch from the second conserved V-encoded cysteine to the conserved J-encoded phenylalanine. In an earlier analysis of some 550 of the donors, sequences lacking an unambiguous match to a single V gene segment were excluded. In an earlier analysis of a few hundred of the donors, V segments were called functional above 56.7% productive rearrangements and were called segregating when the between-donor standard deviation exceeded 5%. A statistical classification framework was built for diagnosing cytomegalovirus status from the catalog of TCR beta chain sequences. A later analysis assigned V and J genes by comparing TCR nucleotide sequences with IMGT/GENE-DB human TR gene sequences. In a later analysis, CDR3 sequences and most-parsimonious VDJ recombination scenarios were assigned using the TCRdist pipeline. A later analysis defined each TCR beta chain by its CDR3 amino acid sequence plus V-gene family, and excluded reads lacking a unique V-gene family. In a later analysis, several hundred highly shared, low-generation-probability nucleotide sequences were removed to address suspected cross-contamination and a sequencing artifact. For each public chain, a later analysis derived a clonal expansion index from normalized ranks of inferred template counts within each repertoire. In a later analysis, generation probabilities were computed using a VDJ recombination model fitted to out-of-frame rearrangements, and the results were checked against IGoR. In a later analysis, TCR-TCR, TCR-HLA and TCR-CMV co-occurrence was scored with hypergeometric tests, and a repertoire-size bias correction was applied to TCR pairs. A later analysis estimated false discovery rates by permuting HLA or CMV assignments 20 times. In a later analysis, co-occurring TCRs were grouped with DBSCAN, and TCRdist sequence similarity was added when clustering was performed within HLA-allele-positive subsets. Repertoires with fewer than 30,000 or more than 120,000 public chains were left out of co-occurrence clustering, as were five repertoires with anomalous nucleotide sharing. In TCRdb, the immuneACCESS table is reduced to in-frame sequences with V and J assigned. These tables do not hold every clone; where another copy was compared, an unresolved V gene accounts for under half, and the others remain unexplained. The V and J calls and clone size were taken over from that table, and D and trimming were inferred from the DNA. Present in this sample are 130,000 to 150,000 clones, approximately 79% of which were seen just once. In total, the top ten clones hold 0.5% to 0.85% of the sample.

In total, more than 500 healthy bone marrow donors made up the cohort. At the time of sampling, all cohort members were nominally healthy, though unrecorded immune exposures were likely present. The donor was CMV seronegative and was included in the group of 352 seronegative cohort members. A peripheral blood sample was collected from each donor, and TCR beta sequencing was performed on peripheral blood mononuclear cells. Genomic DNA was extracted from the blood cell samples with the Qiagen DNeasy Blood Extraction Kit. Remarks on this clone: Its cognate antigen has yet to be identified. No base qualities exist here, and no much larger clone lies one base off it.

The chain employs TRBV7-2 and TRBJ1-2; TRBD1 matches 7 bases in the middle. This clonotype was sampled from a male donor in good health and CMV-seronegative. The sequenced sample consisted of PBMCs. The nucleotides are TGTGCCAGCAGCGCAGGGGGCTATGGCTACACCTTC. Translated, this gives CASSAGGYGYTF. Extended through the reference TRBV7-2 and TRBJ1-2 proteins, this CDR3 yields the full variable domain: GAGVSQSPSNKVTEKGKDVELRCDPISGHTALYWYRQSLGQGLEFLIYFQGNSAPDKSGLPSDRFSAERTGGSVSTLTIQRTQQEDSAVYLCASSAGGYGYTFGSGTRLTVV.